The 5 T cell receptor beta chains presented below share a single source sample, sequenced in a study of T-cell memory formation after mild COVID-19 (dated by TCRdb to 2020 to 2022). Libraries came from 5' RACE. For sequencing, an Illumina NovaSeq 6000 was employed. TCRdb cleaned the public reads at Q25 with fastp, built clones with MiXCR and kept in-frame beta chains. Rows merge per CDR3 protein into single entries with the most common DNA and genes. The sample has just over 350,000 distinct CDR3 sequences on record, around 15% of them singletons. 20% to 25% of the sample belongs to the ten largest clones. Sequencing used PBMCs or a T cell subset sorted from them (not recorded which). The source is a young man who had mild COVID-19 (a few samples of this study predate the infection). The sample titles of this study are shuffled in the database, so cell type and time point are left out; the donor was told from shared clones.

This clonotype was seen a handful of times. V is TRBV7-9 and J is TRBJ2-4; 13 nucleotides align to TRBD2. Germline CDR1 and CDR2: SEHNR and FQNEAQ (reference sequence). Losses at the gene ends were 5 bases for V and 2 bases for J; bases not matched to a gene: 15. This CDR3 comprises 20 residues. The DNA of the CDR3 is TGTGCCAGCAGCCCCACAGAAACTAGCGGGGGGGCCTATACCAAAAACATTCAGTACTTC. Translated: CASSPTETSGGAYTKNIQYF.

The chain recombines TRBV21-1 with TRBJ1-5; the table calls TRBD1, which could not be checked here. TRBV21-1 is a pseudogene segment. CDR3 size: 13 residues. The CDR3 here is CADTGGSNQPQHF. The CDR3 bases are TGTGCCGATACAGGGGGTAGCAATCAGCCCCAGCATTTT.

This clonotype was found a few times. The CDR3 bases are TGTGCCAGCAGTGCTATAGGGGTAGGGGACATTCAGTACTTC. Its protein product is CASSAIGVGDIQYF. The chain employs TRBV2 and TRBJ2-4; tentatively, D is TRBD1 (5 bases). V lost 4 bases and J 8 bases, leaving 15 bases between the germline ends. Germline CDR1 and CDR2: SNHLY and FYNNEI. The CDR3 is made up of 14 amino acids.

This chain joins TRBV19 and TRBJ2-3, with 8 bases lining up with TRBD1. Trimming cost V 5 bases and J 3 bases; bases outside gene matches: 10. Germline V gene sequence: CDR1 LNHDA, CDR2 SQIVND (reference sequence). The CDR3 is 16 residues long. The DNA for the CDR3 is TGTGCCAGTAGTCCTGGGACAGGACTGAGTACAGATACGCAGTATTTT. Translated: CASSPGTGLSTDTQYF.

This clonotype was observed at least ten times. The chain carries TRBV7-2 and TRBJ1-6; D uncertain. The V end lost 2 bases, the J end lost 11 bases, and 7 bases lay between the germline ends. The length of the CDR3 is 12 residues. The germline V gene has CDR1 SGHTA and CDR2 FQGNSA. The CDR3 DNA sequence: TGTGCCAGCAGCTTATTCGGCCCACCCCTCCACTTT. It specifies CASSLFGPPLHF.